This T cell receptor beta chain was sequenced in a study of T cells in women clearing cervical HPV infection. Across the whole study: Control women cleared a single incident HPV16 infection within 12 months. HLA type stays a possible confounder, typing being limited. The study, taken as a whole, reports: Repertoire richness, not evenness, was significantly elevated in CIN3+ cases versus controls.

Generated by immunoSEQ multiplex PCR, the TCRdb table keeps only in-frame clones and is missing some. The sample has fewer than 35,000 clones. Dot-blot hybridization genotyped cervical HPV amplified with MY09/MY11 PCR. The germline V gene has CDR1 MGHRA and CDR2 YSYEKL. This CDR3 has 17 residues. V was pared by 0 bases and J by 1 base, with 15 bases between. In regard to this clone: The antigen is unknown. The read is 3 residues too short to cover the CDR3 end, so that end is filled in from the germline J gene.

The chain joins TRBV4-1 to TRBJ1-1; the D gene is possibly TRBD1 (5 bases). Sequenced material: blood buffy coat. This receptor was identified in a woman aged 18-70 years with a cervical HPV16 infection that either progressed to CIN3+ or cleared (not recorded which). CDR3 amino acids: CASSQDPQTGQNTEAFF. The part of the CDR3 DNA that was read is TGCGCCAGCAGCCAAGACCCACAAACCGGACAGAACACTGAA.